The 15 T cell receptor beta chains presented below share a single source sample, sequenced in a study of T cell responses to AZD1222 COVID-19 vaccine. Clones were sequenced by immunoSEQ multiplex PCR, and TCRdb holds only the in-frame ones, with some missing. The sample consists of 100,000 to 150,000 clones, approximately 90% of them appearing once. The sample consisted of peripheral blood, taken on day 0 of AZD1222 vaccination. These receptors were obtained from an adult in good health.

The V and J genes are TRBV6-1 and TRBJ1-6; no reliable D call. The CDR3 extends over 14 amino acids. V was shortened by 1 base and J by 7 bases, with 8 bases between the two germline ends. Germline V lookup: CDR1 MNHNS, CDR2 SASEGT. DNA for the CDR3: TGTGCCAGCAGTGAAGGGACGAGGAATTCACCCCTCCACTTT. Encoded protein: CASSEGTRNSPLHF.

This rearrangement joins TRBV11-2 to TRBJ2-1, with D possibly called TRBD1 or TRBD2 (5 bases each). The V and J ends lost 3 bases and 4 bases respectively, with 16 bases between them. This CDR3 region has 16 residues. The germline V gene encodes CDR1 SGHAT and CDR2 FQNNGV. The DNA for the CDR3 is TGTGCCAGCAGCTTCCAGGGTCCGGGGAGTTACAATGAGCAGTTCTTC. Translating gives CASSFQGPGSYNEQFF.

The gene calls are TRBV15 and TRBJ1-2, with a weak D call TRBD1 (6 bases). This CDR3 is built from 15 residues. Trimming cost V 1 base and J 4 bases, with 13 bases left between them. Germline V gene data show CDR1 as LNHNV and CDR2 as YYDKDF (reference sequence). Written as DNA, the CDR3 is TGTGCCACCAGCAGAGTAGCCGGGGGCCTCTATGGCTACACCTTC. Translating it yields CATSRVAGGLYGYTF.

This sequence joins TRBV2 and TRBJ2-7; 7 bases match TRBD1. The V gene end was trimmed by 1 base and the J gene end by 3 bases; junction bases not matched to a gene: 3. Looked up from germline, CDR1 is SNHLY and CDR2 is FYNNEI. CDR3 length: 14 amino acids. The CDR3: CASSEGGQFYEQYF. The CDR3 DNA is TGTGCCAGCAGTGAAGGGGGACAGTTCTACGAGCAGTACTTC. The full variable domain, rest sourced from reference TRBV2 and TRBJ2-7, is EPEVTQTPSHQVTQMGQEVILRCVPISNHLYFYWYRQILGQKVEFLVSFYNNEISEKSEIFDDQFSVERPDGSNFTLKIRSTKLEDSAMYFCASSEGGQFYEQYFGPGTRLTVT.

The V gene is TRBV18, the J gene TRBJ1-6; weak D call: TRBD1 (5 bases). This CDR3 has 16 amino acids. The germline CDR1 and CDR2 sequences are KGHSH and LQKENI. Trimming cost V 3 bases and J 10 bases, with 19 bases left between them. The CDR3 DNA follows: TGTGCCAGCTCACCCCCGGGGCGGCTAGCAGGATCACCCCTCCACTTT. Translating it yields CASSPPGRLAGSPLHF.

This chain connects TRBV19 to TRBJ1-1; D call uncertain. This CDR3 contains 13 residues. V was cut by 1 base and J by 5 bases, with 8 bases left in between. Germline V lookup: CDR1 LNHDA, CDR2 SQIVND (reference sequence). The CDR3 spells CASSIVQGTEAFF. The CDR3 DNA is TGTGCCAGTAGTATAGTCCAAGGGACTGAAGCTTTCTTT.

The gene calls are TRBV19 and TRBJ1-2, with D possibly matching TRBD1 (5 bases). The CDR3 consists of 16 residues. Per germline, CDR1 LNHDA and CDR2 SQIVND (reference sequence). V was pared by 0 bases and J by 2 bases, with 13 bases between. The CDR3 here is CASSIDQAGLNYGYTF. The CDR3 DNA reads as TGTGCCAGTAGTATAGATCAGGCAGGGCTGAACTATGGCTACACCTTC.

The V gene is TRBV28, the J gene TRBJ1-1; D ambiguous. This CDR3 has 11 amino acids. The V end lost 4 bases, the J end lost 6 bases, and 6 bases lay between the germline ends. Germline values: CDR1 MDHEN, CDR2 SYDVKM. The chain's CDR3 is CASSYSSEAFF. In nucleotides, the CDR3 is TGTGCCAGCAGTTACAGCTCTGAAGCTTTCTTT. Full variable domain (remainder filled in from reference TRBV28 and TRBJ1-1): DVKVTQSSRYLVKRTGEKVFLECVQDMDHENMFWYRQDPGLGLRLIYFSYDVKMKEKGDIPEGYSVSREKKERFSLILESASTNQTSMYLCASSYSSEAFFGQGTRLTVV.

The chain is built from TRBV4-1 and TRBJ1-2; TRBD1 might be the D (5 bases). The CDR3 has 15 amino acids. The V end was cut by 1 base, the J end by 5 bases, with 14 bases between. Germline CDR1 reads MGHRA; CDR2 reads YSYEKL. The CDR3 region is CASSQAGGGNYGYTF. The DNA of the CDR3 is TGCGCCAGCAGCCAAGCGGGCGGGGGAAATTATGGCTACACCTTC.

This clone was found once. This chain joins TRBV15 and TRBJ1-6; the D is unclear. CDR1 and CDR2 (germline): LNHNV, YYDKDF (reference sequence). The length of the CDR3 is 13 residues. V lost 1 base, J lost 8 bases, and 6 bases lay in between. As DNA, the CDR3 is TGTGCCACCAGCAGAGGCCGCGATTCACCCCTCCACTTT. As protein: CATSRGRDSPLHF. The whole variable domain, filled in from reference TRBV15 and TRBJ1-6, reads DAMVIQNPRYQVTQFGKPVTLSCSQTLNHNVMYWYQQKSSQAPKLLFHYYDKDFNNEADTPDNFQSRRPNTSFCFLDIRSPGLGDTAMYLCATSRGRDSPLHFGNGTRLTVT.

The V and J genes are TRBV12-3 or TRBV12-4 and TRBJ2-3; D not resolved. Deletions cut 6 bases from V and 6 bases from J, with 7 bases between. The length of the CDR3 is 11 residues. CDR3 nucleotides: TGTGCCAGCAGAGGGCGGGATACGCAGTATTTT. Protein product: CASRGRDTQYF.

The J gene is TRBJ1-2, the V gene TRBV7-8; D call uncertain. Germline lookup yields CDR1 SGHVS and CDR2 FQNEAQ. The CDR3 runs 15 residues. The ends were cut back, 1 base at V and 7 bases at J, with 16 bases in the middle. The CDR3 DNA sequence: TGTGCCAGCAGCTTAGATCCCCCCTCCTCGGGTGGCTACACCTTC. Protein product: CASSLDPPSSGGYTF.

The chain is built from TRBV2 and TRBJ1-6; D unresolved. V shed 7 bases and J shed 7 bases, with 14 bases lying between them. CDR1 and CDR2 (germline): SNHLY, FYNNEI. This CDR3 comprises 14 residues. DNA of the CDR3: TGTGCCAGCACCGAGGTTGGGGAGAATTCACCCCTCCACTTT. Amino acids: CASTEVGENSPLHF.

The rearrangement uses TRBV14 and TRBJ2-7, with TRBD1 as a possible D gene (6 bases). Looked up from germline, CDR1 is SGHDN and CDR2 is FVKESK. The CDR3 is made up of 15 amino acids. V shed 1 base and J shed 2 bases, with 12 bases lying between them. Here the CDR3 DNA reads TGTGCCAGCAGCCAAGGAGACAGGTCTACCTACGAGCAGTACTTC. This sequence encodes CASSQGDRSTYEQYF.

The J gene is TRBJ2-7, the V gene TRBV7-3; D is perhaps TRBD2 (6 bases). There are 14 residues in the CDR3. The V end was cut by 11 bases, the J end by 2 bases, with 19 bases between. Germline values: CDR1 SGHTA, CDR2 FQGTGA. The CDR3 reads CASSLSAGPYEQYF. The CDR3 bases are TGTGCCTCCAGCTTAAGCGCGGGGCCCTACGAGCAGTACTTC.